This record concerns one TCR beta chain sequence. This CDR3 spans 16 amino acids. CDR1 and CDR2 from the germline V gene are SEHNR and FQNEAQ (reference sequence). The junction had 8 bases not matched to a gene; V was cut back by 4 bases and J by 2 bases. The data stem from a study of chemoradiotherapy in HPV16-positive cancers. The protocol was immunoSEQ multiplex PCR, while the TCRdb copy is restricted to in-frame clones and leaves out a portion. Among 15,000 or so clones listed, about four fifths were seen once. The receptor was isolated from a human donor with HPV-associated anogenital cancer. This chain uses TRBV7-9 with TRBJ2-1, with 7 nucleotides matching TRBD1. The specimen was collected from a patient who underwent chemoradiotherapy. The CDR3 protein is CASSSRQGRAYNEQFF. As DNA, the CDR3 is TGTGCCAGCAGCTCTAGACAGGGTAGAGCCTACAATGAGCAGTTCTTC.